Below, 24 T cell receptor beta chains from the same sample are listed, as sequenced in a study of blood T cell repertoires in COVID-19. The repertoire was sequenced with immunoSEQ multiplex PCR; TCRdb's copy has only in-frame clones and lacks some. The table includes 120,000 to 150,000 clones, 70% to 90% detected once. Sequenced input: peripheral blood. These receptors all come from a woman between 45 and 60 years old with acute or convalescent COVID-19.

There are many counts of this clone. This chain links TRBV19 with TRBJ1-3; D might be TRBD1 (5 bases). The V gene's germline CDR1 is LNHDA and CDR2 SQIVND (reference sequence). The CDR3 is 11 residues long. CDR3 DNA: TGTGCGGGGGGTCCGGGAAACACCATATATTTT. Translation gives CAGGPGNTIYF.

CDR3 nucleotides: TGTGCCACCTCGGAGCAGACGAACACTGAAGCTTTCTTT. It translates to CATSEQTNTEAFF. The V call is TRBV19, the J call TRBJ1-1; no definite D call. This CDR3 is 13 amino acids long. The germline CDR1 and CDR2 sequences are LNHDA and SQIVND (reference sequence). Trimming cost V 10 bases and J 1 base, with 13 bases left between them.

The gene calls are TRBV7-6 and TRBJ1-4; 8 nucleotides line up with TRBD1. This CDR3 has 15 residues. With V trimmed by 1 base and J by 8 bases, 6 bases remained unmatched. Germline V gene lookup returns CDR1 SGHVS and CDR2 FNYEAQ. CDR3 region: CASSLGTGWNEKLFF. The CDR3 DNA follows: TGTGCCAGCAGCTTAGGGACAGGGTGGAACGAAAAACTGTTTTTT.

This chain connects TRBV27 to TRBJ2-7; 8 nucleotides match TRBD1. This CDR3 is 13 amino acids long. Germline V lookup: CDR1 MNHEY, CDR2 SMNVEV (reference sequence). Trimming cost V 3 bases and J 6 bases; bases outside gene matches: 4. CDR3 in DNA: TGTGCCAGCAGTTTGAACAGGGGGGCCGAGCAGTACTTC. Translated: CASSLNRGAEQYF.

The chain carries TRBV6-2 or TRBV6-3 and TRBJ1-3, with 7 bases that match TRBD1. With V trimmed by 6 bases and J by 3 bases, 8 bases remained unmatched. CDR3 length equals 15 residues. The V gene's germline CDR1 is MNHEY and CDR2 SVGEGT. This CDR3 is CASRPTGADGNTIYF. The CDR3 nucleotides read TGTGCCAGCAGACCTACAGGGGCGGATGGAAACACCATATATTTT.

This clone was counted a single time. The gene calls are TRBV5-4 and TRBJ1-1; D remains ambiguous. Germline CDR1 and CDR2: SGHNT and YYREEE (reference sequence). The CDR3 runs to 16 residues. Trimming shortened V by 0 bases and J by 0 bases, and 12 bases separated the two germline ends. The CDR3 reads CASSLVGVTMNTEAFF. Written as DNA, the CDR3 is TGTGCCAGCAGCTTGGTAGGAGTCACCATGAACACTGAAGCTTTCTTT.

V usage is TRBV6-5 and J usage is TRBJ2-1, with D uncertain. Germline CDR1 reads MNHEY; CDR2 reads SVGAGI. With 6 bases removed from V and 10 bases from J, the gap between germline ends came to 10 bases. CDR3 size: 11 residues. The DNA for the CDR3 is TGTGCCAGCAGCCGCTACTCCGAGCAGTTCTTC. It is translated as CASSRYSEQFF.

V and J are TRBV1 and TRBJ1-4; TRBD1, the D gene given by the table, was not confirmed from the DNA. TRBV1 is assigned pseudogene status. CDR3 length equals 19 residues. CDR3: CTSSQARQRRFELDEKLFF. The CDR3, as DNA: TGCACCAGCAGCCAAGCCCGACAGAGGCGATTCGAACTTGATGAAAAACTGTTTTTT.

The chain has TRBV7-3 and TRBJ1-1; D call uncertain. The V and J ends lost 0 bases and 1 base respectively, with 6 bases between them. CDR1 and CDR2 from the germline V gene are SGHTA and FQGTGA. The CDR3 runs to 14 residues. CDR3 coding DNA: TGTGCCAGCAGCTTAACTAGCACGAACACTGAAGCTTTCTTT. It is translated as CASSLTSTNTEAFF.

The rearrangement joins TRBV11-3 to TRBJ1-2; 9 nucleotides line up with TRBD1. J gave up 3 bases and V 5 bases, and 4 bases lay outside the gene matches. The CDR3 runs to 14 residues. Germline values: CDR1 SGHNT, CDR2 YENEEA. The CDR3 sequence is CASSGTGFDYGYTF. CDR3 in DNA: TGTGCCAGCAGCGGGACAGGGTTTGACTATGGCTACACCTTC.

At least ten counts were recorded for this clone. The chain combines TRBV6-6 with TRBJ2-1; D remains unclear. Germline-derived CDR1 and CDR2 are MNHNY and SVGAGI (reference sequence). CDR3 length equals 13 residues. Trimming removed 2 bases at V and 14 bases at J, with 16 bases between. As DNA, the CDR3 is TGTGCCAGCAGTTACCCCCGTCCCTCAGAAGAGTTCTTC. It encodes CASSYPRPSEEFF.

The chain joins TRBV4-3 to TRBJ1-5; D is possibly TRBD1 (5 bases). This CDR3 is 15 amino acids long. Per the germline V gene, CDR1 is LGHNA and CDR2 is YSLEER. With 0 bases removed from V and 10 bases from J, the gap between germline ends came to 16 bases. The CDR3 region has the DNA TGCGCCAGCAGCCAAGATACGGCGGGGCTGAATCCCCAGCATTTT. Translation gives CASSQDTAGLNPQHF.

The V and J genes are TRBV5-6 and TRBJ1-3; no firm D call. The CDR3 is 14 residues long. Deletions cut 4 bases from V and 0 bases from J, with 8 bases between. Germline V CDR1 and CDR2: SGHDT, YYEEEE. The CDR3 DNA reads TGTGCCAGCAGCGAGGTTAGCTCTGGAAACACCATATATTTT. As protein: CASSEVSSGNTIYF.

The chain carries TRBV12-5 and TRBJ1-5, with D unclear. CDR1 and CDR2 (germline): LGHNT, FRNRAP. The CDR3 consists of 14 residues. Trimming removed 6 bases from V and 7 bases from J, with 16 bases in between. The CDR3 DNA sequence: TGTGCTAGTGGGGAAGGTGGAATGGGCCAGCCCCAGCATTTT. Residues: CASGEGGMGQPQHF. The variable domain in full, with the rest retrieved from reference TRBV12-5 and TRBJ1-5, is DARVTQTPRHKVTEMGQEVTMRCQPILGHNTVFWYRQTMMQGLELLAYFRNRAPLDDSGMPKDRFSAEMPDATLATLKIQPSEPRDSAVYFCASGEGGMGQPQHFGDGTRLSIL.

The chain has TRBV6-5 and TRBJ2-7; the D is unclear. Per the germline V gene, CDR1 is MNHEY and CDR2 is SVGAGI. The CDR3 is made up of 16 amino acids. V lost 2 bases, J lost 6 bases, and 20 bases lay in between. DNA for the CDR3: TGTGCCAGCAGTTACAACCAGTTTTTCCCCTCGTCCGAGCAGTACTTC. This encodes CASSYNQFFPSSEQYF.

The chain uses TRBV5-1 and TRBJ2-1, with TRBD2 matching 9 bases. Trimming took 9 bases from V and 7 from J; bases not matched to a gene: 14. The CDR3 extends over 15 amino acids. From germline, CDR1 is SGHRS and CDR2 YFSETQ. The CDR3 DNA follows: TGCGCCACGACAGCGGCGGCGGGGGGGGAAAATGAGCAGTTCTTC. Translating gives CATTAAAGGENEQFF.

This chain joins TRBV11-2 and TRBJ2-3, with D possibly TRBD2 on 7 matching bases. V was trimmed by 1 base and J by 7 bases, leaving 21 bases between them. The germline V gene encodes CDR1 SGHAT and CDR2 FQNNGV. The CDR3 covers 17 residues. The CDR3 loop is CASSLVGGGAGWYTQYF. The CDR3 DNA sequence: TGTGCCAGCAGCTTAGTCGGCGGGGGCGCCGGGTGGTATACGCAGTATTTT.

The rearrangement uses TRBV24-1 and TRBJ2-2; 8 positions match TRBD1. This CDR3 is 14 amino acids long. CDR1 is KGHDR and CDR2 is SFDVKD in the germline V gene. V lost 9 bases and J lost 4; bases outside the gene matches: 6. DNA for the CDR3: TGTGCCACCGCGACAGGGGCGGGCACCGGGGAGCTGTTTTTT. Protein sequence: CATATGAGTGELFF.

The chain recombines TRBV29-1 with TRBJ1-2; perhaps TRBD1 as D (6 bases). CDR1 is SQVTM, CDR2 ANQGSEA, per germline. Between the trimmed V and J ends, which lost 4 bases and 8 bases, there was a span of 17 bases. CDR3 length: 13 amino acids. The CDR3 bases are TGCAGCGTTGGACTTACAGGGTTTTGGGGCTACACCTTC. As protein: CSVGLTGFWGYTF.

This chain connects TRBV21-1 to TRBJ1-1; TRBD1, the D gene given by the table, was not confirmed from the DNA. TRBV21-1 is a documented pseudogene. This CDR3 has 15 amino acids. CDR3 DNA: TGTGCCAGCTCCGCATCCCCAAAGGGGGACACTGAAGCTTTCTTT. It codes for CASSASPKGDTEAFF.

The chain is built from TRBV4-2 and TRBJ1-4, with 9 bases fitting TRBD1. The CDR3 covers 15 residues. From germline, CDR1 is LGHNA and CDR2 YNFKEQ. With 5 bases clipped from V and 1 base from J, the junction kept 2 bases outside the gene matches. This CDR3 reads CASSRQGETNEKLFF. The CDR3 coding sequence is TGTGCCAGCAGCAGACAGGGGGAAACTAATGAAAAACTGTTTTTT.

This chain joins TRBV6-5 and TRBJ1-1, with D uncertain. Trimming cost V 11 bases and J 3 bases, with 10 bases left between them. The CDR3 runs to 11 residues. Germline lookup yields CDR1 MNHEY and CDR2 SVGAGI. The DNA for the CDR3 is TGTGCCTGTCGCGGGGACACTGAAGCTTTCTTT. It codes for CACRGDTEAFF.

The V call is TRBV7-8, the J call TRBJ2-2; TRBD2 might be the D (6 bases). Trimming pared 5 bases from V and 4 bases from J, leaving 14 bases between. CDR1 and CDR2 from the germline V gene are SGHVS and FQNEAQ. This CDR3 has 15 amino acids. CDR3 DNA sequence: TGTGCCAGCAGCGGGGGGAAGCGTAGCACCGGGGAGCTGTTTTTT. Residues: CASSGGKRSTGELFF.

The chain joins TRBV5-6 to TRBJ1-5; D call uncertain. CDR3 length: 18 amino acids. The ends were cut back, 2 bases at V and 4 bases at J, with 22 bases in the middle. Looked up from germline, CDR1 is SGHDT and CDR2 is YYEEEE. CDR3 protein: CASSLRSTKAGLNQPQHF. CDR3 coding DNA: TGTGCCAGCAGCTTAAGATCAACTAAGGCCGGTTTAAATCAGCCCCAGCATTTT.